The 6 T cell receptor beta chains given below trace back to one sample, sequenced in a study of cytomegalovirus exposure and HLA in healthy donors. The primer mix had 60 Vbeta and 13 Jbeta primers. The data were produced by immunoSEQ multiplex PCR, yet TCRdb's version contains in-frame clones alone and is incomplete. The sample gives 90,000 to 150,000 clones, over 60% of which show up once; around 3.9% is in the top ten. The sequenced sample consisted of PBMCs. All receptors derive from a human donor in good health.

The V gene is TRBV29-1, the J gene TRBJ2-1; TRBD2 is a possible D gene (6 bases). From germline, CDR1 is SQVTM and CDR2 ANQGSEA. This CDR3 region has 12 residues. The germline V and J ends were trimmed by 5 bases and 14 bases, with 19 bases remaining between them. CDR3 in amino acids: CSVWDSDTWEFF. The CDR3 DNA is TGCAGCGTTTGGGACTCGGATACGTGGGAGTTCTTC.

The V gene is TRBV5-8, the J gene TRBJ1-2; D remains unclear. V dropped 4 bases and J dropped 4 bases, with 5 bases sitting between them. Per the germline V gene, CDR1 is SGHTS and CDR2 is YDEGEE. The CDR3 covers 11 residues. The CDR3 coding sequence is TGTGCCAGCAGCGCGGGCTATGGCTACACCTTC. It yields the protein CASSAGYGYTF.

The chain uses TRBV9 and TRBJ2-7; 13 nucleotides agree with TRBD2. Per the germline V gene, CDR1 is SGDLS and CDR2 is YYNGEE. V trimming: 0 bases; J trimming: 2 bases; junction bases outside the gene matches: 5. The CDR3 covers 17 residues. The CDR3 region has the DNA TGTGCCAGCAGCGTAGGGACTAGCGGGAGTGGCCCCTACGAGCAGTACTTC. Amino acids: CASSVGTSGSGPYEQYF.

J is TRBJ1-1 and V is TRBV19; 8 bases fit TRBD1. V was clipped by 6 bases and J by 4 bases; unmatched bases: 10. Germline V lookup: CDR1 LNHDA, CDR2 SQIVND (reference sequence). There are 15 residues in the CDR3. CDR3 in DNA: TGTGCCAGTAGGGGTGGACAGGGCAGAGTCACTGAAGCTTTCTTT. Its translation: CASRGGQGRVTEAFF.

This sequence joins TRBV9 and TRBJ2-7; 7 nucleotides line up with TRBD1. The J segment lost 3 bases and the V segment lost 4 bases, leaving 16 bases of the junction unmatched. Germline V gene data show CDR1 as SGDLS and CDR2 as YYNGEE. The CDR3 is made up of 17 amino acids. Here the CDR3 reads CASSLRPLDRLRYEQYF. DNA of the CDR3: TGTGCCAGCAGCCTCAGACCCTTGGACAGGTTGCGCTACGAGCAGTACTTC.

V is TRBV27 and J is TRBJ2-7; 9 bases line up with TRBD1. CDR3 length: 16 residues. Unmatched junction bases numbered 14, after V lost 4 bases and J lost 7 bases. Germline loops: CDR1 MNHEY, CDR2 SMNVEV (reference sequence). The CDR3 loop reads CASSYSPNRGLREQYF. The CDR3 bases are TGTGCCAGCAGTTATAGCCCCAACAGGGGGCTAAGGGAGCAGTACTTC.